Shown below are 3 T cell receptor beta chains from a single sample sequenced in a study of OX40 agonist ivuxolimab in advanced cancers. Method: immunoSEQ multiplex PCR; TCRdb's copy keeps in-frame clones and lacks some. The sample lists about 72,000 clones, about 84% occurring once. Sequencing was performed on CD4+ or CD8+ T cells sorted from blood, taken in a trial of the OX40 agonist ivuxolimab. Receptors were obtained from an adult with an advanced solid tumor such as melanoma, head and neck, liver or kidney cancer.

V is TRBV19 and J is TRBJ1-4; no reliable D call. V was cut by 2 bases and J by 7 bases, with 11 bases left in between. The CDR3 contains 14 residues. Germline CDR1 LNHDA, CDR2 SQIVND (reference sequence). CDR3 sequence: CASSIRVEGEKLFF. CDR3 DNA sequence: TGTGCCAGTAGTATAAGGGTAGAGGGTGAAAAACTGTTTTTT.

The table lists this clone with a count of one. The gene calls are TRBV11-1 and TRBJ2-5, with 9 bases identical to TRBD2. The CDR3 totals 14 residues. The germline gives CDR1 SGHAT, CDR2 FQDESV (reference sequence). V lost 6 bases to trimming and J lost 3 bases; unmatched junction nucleotides: 5. In nucleotides, the CDR3 is TGTGCCAGCAGAACCATAGCGGGGGAAGAGACCCAGTACTTC. Translating it yields CASRTIAGEETQYF.

This CDR3 is CASRREGGYTF. CDR3 sequence (DNA): TGCGCCAGCAGACGGGAAGGCGGCTACACCTTC. The chain has TRBV10-2 and TRBJ1-2; D not resolved. V was clipped by 6 bases and J by 8 bases, with 10 bases between them. The CDR3 totals 11 residues. Germline V CDR1 and CDR2: WSHSY, SAAADI.